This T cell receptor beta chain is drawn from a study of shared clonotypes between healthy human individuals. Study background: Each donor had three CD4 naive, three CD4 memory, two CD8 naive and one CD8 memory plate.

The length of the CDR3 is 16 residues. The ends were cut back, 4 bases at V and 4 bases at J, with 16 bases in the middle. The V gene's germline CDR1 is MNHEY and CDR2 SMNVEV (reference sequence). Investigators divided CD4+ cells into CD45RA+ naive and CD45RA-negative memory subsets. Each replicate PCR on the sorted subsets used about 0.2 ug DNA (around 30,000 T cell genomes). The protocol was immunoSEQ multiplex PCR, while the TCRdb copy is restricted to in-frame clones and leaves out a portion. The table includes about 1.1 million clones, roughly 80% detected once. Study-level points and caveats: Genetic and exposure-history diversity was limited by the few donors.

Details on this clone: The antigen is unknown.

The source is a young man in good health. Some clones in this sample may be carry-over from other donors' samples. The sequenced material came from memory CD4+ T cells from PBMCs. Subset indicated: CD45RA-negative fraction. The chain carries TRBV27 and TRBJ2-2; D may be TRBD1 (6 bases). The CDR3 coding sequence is TGTGCCAGCAGTTGGAGGCAGGGGAAGCCCACCGGGGAGCTGTTTTTT. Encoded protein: CASSWRQGKPTGELFF.